The 23 T cell receptor beta chains listed next were all sequenced from one sample in a study of CD8 T cells in ankylosing spondylitis. General study results and limits: Characteristic of ankylosing spondylitis blood, it appeared, was a TCR beta motif comprising roughly eight highly homologous variants.

No cognate antigen is known for these TCRs. TCRdb fed the 5' RACE reads into MiXCR, producing one record per CDR3 protein. The repertoire holds under 550,000 distinct CDR3 sequences, with 25% to 30% as singletons. The specimen was blood, either unsorted or a sorted T cell fraction (not recorded which). The origin of the receptors is a male donor with ankylosing spondylitis.

This clonotype was counted at least ten times. The chain has TRBV6-6 and TRBJ1-2, with a tentative D call TRBD1 (5 bases). Germline V gene lookup returns CDR1 MNHNY and CDR2 SVGAGI (reference sequence). The CDR3 covers 13 residues. Deletions cut 5 bases from V and 3 bases from J, with 10 bases between. CDR3 nucleotides: TGTGCCAGCAGTCCCAGGGTATACTATGGCTACACCTTC. It is translated as CASSPRVYYGYTF.

This clonotype was seen only a few times. The chain carries TRBV7-9 and TRBJ1-2; D is unresolved. Trimming pared 3 bases from V and 2 bases from J, leaving 10 bases between. Germline V gives CDR1 SEHNR, CDR2 FQNEAQ (reference sequence). The CDR3 consists of 14 residues. In DNA, the CDR3 is TGTGCCAGCAGCTTCTGGGCGCTCAACTATGGCTACACCTTC. The encoded protein is CASSFWALNYGYTF.

V and J are TRBV12-3 or TRBV12-4 and TRBJ2-5; 7 bases match TRBD2. With V trimmed by 2 bases and J by 5 bases, 5 bases remained unmatched. This CDR3 spans 14 amino acids. In nucleotides, the CDR3 is TGTGCCAGCAGTTTATTCAGGCGGGAGGAGACCCAGTACTTC. Amino acid sequence: CASSLFRREETQYF.

Only one count was recorded for this clonotype. This rearrangement joins TRBV12-3 or TRBV12-4 to TRBJ1-6; 9 bases agree with TRBD1. Trimming removed 6 bases from V and 6 bases from J; junction bases left unmatched: 9. CDR3 length: 16 residues. In nucleotides, the CDR3 is TGTGCCAGCAGGCCGGACAGGGGATTTGGTAATTCACCCCTCCACTTT. Residues: CASRPDRGFGNSPLHF.

The rearrangement uses TRBV27 and TRBJ1-3, with TRBD1 identical over 10 bases. Per the germline V gene, CDR1 is MNHEY and CDR2 is SMNVEV (reference sequence). The CDR3 extends over 15 amino acids. The junction had 5 bases not matched to a gene; V was cut back by 5 bases and J by 4 bases. The CDR3 nucleotides are TGTGCCAGCAGTCGACAGGGGGCGCGAGGAAACACCATATATTTT. Amino acid sequence: CASSRQGARGNTIYF.

Only a few counts were recorded for this clonotype. This chain joins TRBV12-3 or TRBV12-4 and TRBJ2-2; 14 bases match TRBD2. J gave up 6 bases and V 5 bases, and 14 bases lay outside the gene matches. The CDR3 is 19 residues long. This CDR3 reads CASSPWTAGLAGAAGELFF. The CDR3 region has the DNA TGTGCCAGCAGTCCATGGACAGCGGGACTAGCGGGAGCGGCCGGGGAGCTGTTTTTT.

There are a few counts of this clonotype. V and J are TRBV10-3 and TRBJ2-1, with 10 nucleotides matching TRBD2. Trimming took 2 bases from V and 0 from J; bases not matched to a gene: 13. This CDR3 region has 20 residues. CDR1 and CDR2 (germline): ENHRY, SYGVKD. This CDR3 reads CAISESLGSGRYNSYNEQFF. The CDR3 DNA sequence: TGTGCCATCAGTGAGAGTCTGGGTAGCGGGAGGTACAACTCCTACAATGAGCAGTTCTTC.

This clonotype has a handful of counts. The V and J genes are TRBV3-1 and TRBJ2-2; D uncertain. Trimming shortened V by 3 bases and J by 4 bases, and 21 bases separated the two germline ends. Germline V gives CDR1 LGHDT, CDR2 YNNKEL (reference sequence). The CDR3 totals 18 residues. CDR3 sequence reads: CASSHLRAWGLSTGELFF. In DNA, the CDR3 is TGTGCCAGCAGCCACTTACGGGCATGGGGTTTGAGCACCGGGGAGCTGTTTTTT.

The chain recombines TRBV5-1 with TRBJ2-1; weak D call: TRBD1 (6 bases). Germline CDR1 SGHRS, CDR2 YFSETQ. This CDR3 spans 13 amino acids. Trimming shortened V by 0 bases and J by 14 bases, and 15 bases separated the two germline ends. The CDR3 loop reads CASSLAGRSGEFF. CDR3 in DNA: TGCGCCAGCAGCTTGGCCGGCCGGTCAGGGGAGTTCTTC.

The V and J genes are TRBV7-2 and TRBJ2-5; 11 bases line up with TRBD2. The trim removed 5 bases at V and 4 bases at J, leaving 6 bases unmatched. CDR3 length: 15 residues. Germline loops: CDR1 SGHTA, CDR2 FQGNSA. CDR3 nucleotide sequence: TGTGCCAGCAGCAGAACTAGCGGGAGACCAGAGACCCAGTACTTC. Its protein product is CASSRTSGRPETQYF. Based on the CDR3 plus reference TRBV7-2 and TRBJ2-5, the full variable domain is GAGVSQSPSNKVTEKGKDVELRCDPISGHTALYWYRQSLGQGLEFLIYFQGNSAPDKSGLPSDRFSAERTGGSVSTLTIQRTQQEDSAVYLCASSRTSGRPETQYFGPGTRLLVL.

The chain joins TRBV12-3 or TRBV12-4 to TRBJ1-5; 8 bases align to TRBD1. The CDR3 contains 16 residues. V lost 6 bases to trimming and J lost 0 bases; unmatched junction nucleotides: 7. CDR3 protein: CASRRDTGGSNQPQHF. The CDR3 region has the DNA TGTGCCAGCAGAAGAGACACAGGGGGTAGCAATCAGCCCCAGCATTTT.

This clonotype showed up just a few times. J is TRBJ2-3 and V is TRBV5-1; weak D call: TRBD1 (6 bases). Germline CDR1 SGHRS, CDR2 YFSETQ. Trimming took 4 bases from V and 4 from J, leaving 22 bases between them. This CDR3 has 17 amino acids. The CDR3 spells CASSQNPTQGSADTQYF. DNA of the CDR3: TGCGCCAGCAGCCAGAACCCGACACAGGGTTCGGCAGATACGCAGTATTTT.

The chain recombines TRBV5-1 with TRBJ2-3; the D gene is possibly TRBD1 (6 bases). V was clipped by 1 base and J by 4 bases, with 13 bases between them. This CDR3 region has 15 residues. Germline V gene data show CDR1 as SGHRS and CDR2 as YFSETQ. CDR3 sequence (DNA): TGCGCCAGCAGCTTGCAGGACAGAAGCGCAGATACGCAGTATTTT. Its protein product is CASSLQDRSADTQYF. Looking up the rest from reference TRBV5-1 and TRBJ2-3 gives the full variable domain: KAGVTQTPRYLIKTRGQQVTLSCSPISGHRSVSWYQQTPGQGLQFLFEYFSETQRNKGNFPGRFSGRQFSNSRSEMNVSTLELGDSALYLCASSLQDRSADTQYFGPGTRLTVL.

This chain links TRBV29-1 with TRBJ1-1, with 8 positions matching TRBD1. Germline CDR1 SQVTM, CDR2 ANQGSEA. CDR3 length: 11 residues. V lost 4 bases, J lost 11 bases, and 6 bases stayed unmatched. The CDR3 DNA follows: TGCAGCGTTGGTGGACAGGGAAATGCTTTCTTT. Protein sequence: CSVGGQGNAFF.

J is TRBJ1-1 and V is TRBV10-3; 8 bases map to TRBD1. J was trimmed by 7 bases and V by 4 bases; bases with no gene match: 2. From germline, CDR1 is ENHRY and CDR2 SYGVKD. There are 12 residues in the CDR3. The chain's CDR3 is CAISGGQGEAFF. The CDR3 coding sequence is TGTGCCATCAGTGGAGGACAGGGTGAAGCTTTCTTT.

With regard to this clonotype: One end of the junction does not line up with germline, which may come from a read error. CDR3 residues: CASSLVPRGDEILFF. In DNA, the CDR3 is TGCGCCAGCAGCTTGGTGCCCAGAGGAGACGAAATACTGTTTTTT. The chain uses TRBV5-1 and TRBJ1-4, with D hard to call. Germline assignment: CDR1 SGHRS and CDR2 YFSETQ. The length of the CDR3 is 15 residues. Full variable domain (outside the CDR3, taken from reference TRBV5-1 and TRBJ1-4): KAGVTQTPRYLIKTRGQQVTLSCSPISGHRSVSWYQQTPGQGLQFLFEYFSETQRNKGNFPGRFSGRQFSNSRSEMNVSTLELGDSALYLCASSLVPRGDEILFFGSGTQLSVL.

The sample holds a few counts of this clonotype. V gene TRBV5-1 combines with J gene TRBJ2-1; TRBD2 matches 8 bases. This CDR3 is built from 16 residues. Germline trimming cut 1 base from V and 7 bases from J; bases unmatched to any gene: 10. Germline CDR1 SGHRS, CDR2 YFSETQ. As DNA, the CDR3 is TGCGCCAGCAGCTTGCCCCAGCGCGGGAGGCGGAATGAGCAGTTCTTC. It codes for CASSLPQRGRRNEQFF.

This clonotype was counted only a few times. V and J are TRBV11-2 and TRBJ2-3; D might be TRBD1 or TRBD2, each matching 5 bases. The germline V gene encodes CDR1 SGHAT and CDR2 FQNNGV. Trimming removed 7 bases from V and 4 bases from J, with 15 bases in between. The length of the CDR3 is 14 residues. This chain's CDR3 is CASTPGTGPDTQYF. Here the CDR3 DNA reads TGTGCCAGCACCCCGGGGACCGGGCCAGATACGCAGTATTTT. Variable domain in full (rest from reference TRBV11-2 and TRBJ2-3): EAGVAQSPRYKIIEKRQSVAFWCNPISGHATLYWYQQILGQGPKLLIQFQNNGVVDDSQLPKDRFSAERLKGVDSTLKIQPAKLEDSAVYLCASTPGTGPDTQYFGPGTRLTVL.

This chain connects TRBV4-2 to TRBJ1-2; no firm D call. Germline lookup yields CDR1 LGHNA and CDR2 YNFKEQ. Trimming took 0 bases from V and 3 from J, leaving 17 bases between them. This CDR3 is 17 amino acids long. CDR3 in DNA: TGTGCCAGCAGCCAAGAACCGACCACCGAGGGCGACTATGGCTACACCTTC. Its protein product is CASSQEPTTEGDYGYTF.

This clonotype was seen a handful of times. The chain is built from TRBV12-3 or TRBV12-4 and TRBJ2-7; tentative D call: TRBD1 (6 bases). V was cut by 1 base and J by 4 bases, with 8 bases left in between. The CDR3 covers 13 residues. The CDR3, as DNA: TGTGCCAGCAGTTTAGGCAGGGGTTACGAGCAGTACGTC. Its protein is CASSLGRGYEQYV.

This clonotype has more than one count but fewer than ten. V gene TRBV5-1 combines with J gene TRBJ2-7; unclear D gene. Germline lookup yields CDR1 SGHRS and CDR2 YFSETQ. V was trimmed by 1 base and J by 4 bases, leaving 18 bases between them. This CDR3 has 16 residues. This CDR3 reads CASSLMAPNSRYEQYF. Here the CDR3 DNA reads TGCGCCAGCAGCTTGATGGCTCCAAACTCCCGATACGAGCAGTACTTC.

This chain uses TRBV7-2 with TRBJ1-4; the D gene is possibly TRBD1 (6 bases). The CDR3 length is 13 residues. Trimming left V 6 bases short and J 4 bases short, with 9 bases between. Germline assignment: CDR1 SGHTA and CDR2 FQGNSA. This chain's CDR3 is CASRGDINEKLFF. The CDR3 DNA is TGTGCCAGCAGGGGGGACATTAATGAAAAACTGTTTTTT.

This clonotype was picked up a small number of times. The genes are TRBV28 and TRBJ2-5; the match to TRBD1 covers 9 bases. Germline V lookup: CDR1 MDHEN, CDR2 SYDVKM. Losses at the gene ends were 3 bases for V and 4 bases for J; bases not matched to a gene: 9. The CDR3 contains 16 residues. The CDR3: CASSFSPPTGGETQYF. The CDR3 coding sequence is TGTGCCAGCAGTTTTTCCCCTCCGACAGGGGGAGAGACCCAGTACTTC.